This T cell receptor (beta chain) came from a study of technical replicates of blood from several donors. CDR1 SGHVS and CDR2 FQNEAQ come from the germline V gene. The CDR3 consists of 16 residues. The ends lost 6 bases at V and 0 bases at J; junction bases unmatched: 5. Clones were read by immunoSEQ multiplex PCR, and TCRdb kept only the in-frame ones, dropping some. The sample yields around 56,000 clones, roughly 96% seen once. This clone was recorded a few times. The sample taken for sequencing was PBMCs. This clonotype originated in a human donor in good health. Some clones in this sample may be carry-over from other donors' samples. This rearrangement joins TRBV7-8 to TRBJ2-3; TRBD2 agrees at 11 bases. The CDR3 here is CASRPTSGVSTDTQYF. CDR3 sequence (DNA): TGTGCCAGCAGGCCGACTAGCGGGGTCAGCACAGATACGCAGTATTTT. Variable domain in full (rest from reference TRBV7-8 and TRBJ2-3): GAGVSQSPRYKVAKRGQDVALRCDPISGHVSLFWYQQALGQGPEFLTYFQNEAQLDKSGLPSDRFFAERPEGSVSTLKIQRTQQEDSAVYLCASRPTSGVSTDTQYFGPGTRLTVL.